This T cell receptor (beta chain) was captured in a study of siplizumab effects on memory and regulatory T cells. Details on this clone: Its antigen is currently unknown.

Trimming left V 2 bases short and J 7 bases short, with 14 bases between. The CDR3 runs 14 residues. Germline lookup yields CDR1 KGHSH and CDR2 LQKENI. Regarding the study as a whole: A significant reduction in alloreactive sequences traceable to unstimulated CD4+ memory cells was produced by siplizumab.

Data came from immunoSEQ multiplex PCR; TCRdb stores just in-frame clones and leaves some out. The repertoire has some 100,000 clones, 75% to 95% of them found once; the top ten carry more than 2.5%. The sample taken for sequencing was CD4+ T cells sorted from blood. The chain combines TRBV18 with TRBJ1-1; D gene ambiguous. The sequence was obtained from a human donor in good health. Some clones in this sample may be carry-over from other donors' samples. Here the CDR3 DNA reads TGTGCCAGCTCACCAATAACTGGACGGATTGAAGCTTTCTTT. Protein product: CASSPITGRIEAFF.